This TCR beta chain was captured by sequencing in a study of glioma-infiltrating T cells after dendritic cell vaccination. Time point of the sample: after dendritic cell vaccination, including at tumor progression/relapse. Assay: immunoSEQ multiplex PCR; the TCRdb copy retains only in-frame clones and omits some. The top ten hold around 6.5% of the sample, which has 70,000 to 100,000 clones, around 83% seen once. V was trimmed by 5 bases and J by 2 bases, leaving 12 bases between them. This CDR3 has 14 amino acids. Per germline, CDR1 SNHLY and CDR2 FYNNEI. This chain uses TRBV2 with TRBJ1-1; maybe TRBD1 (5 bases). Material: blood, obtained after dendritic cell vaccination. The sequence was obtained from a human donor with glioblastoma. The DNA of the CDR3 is TGTGCCAGCAGTCCTATTACAGGTAACACTGAAGCTTTCTTT. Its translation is CASSPITGNTEAFF.